This T cell receptor (beta chain) is drawn from a study of blood T cell repertoires in COVID-19. Study at large: Italy, Spain and the United States were the sources of the convalescent and acute COVID-19 samples.

CDR3 size: 16 residues. The ends lost 4 bases at V and 6 bases at J; junction bases unmatched: 10. From germline, CDR1 is SGHRS and CDR2 YFSETQ. Profiled with immunoSEQ multiplex PCR; TCRdb holds only in-frame clones, not every one. Among 300,000 to 400,000 clones, 80% to 90% were seen once, and the ten largest hold around 6%. The V and J genes are TRBV5-1 and TRBJ1-4; 9 nucleotides agree with TRBD1. This TCR derives from a woman in her forties or fifties with COVID-19, enrolled during active disease. The specimen was peripheral blood. The CDR3 sequence: CASSPDTGGVYEKLFF. CDR3 coding DNA: TGCGCCAGCAGCCCCGATACAGGGGGCGTGTATGAAAAACTGTTTTTT.